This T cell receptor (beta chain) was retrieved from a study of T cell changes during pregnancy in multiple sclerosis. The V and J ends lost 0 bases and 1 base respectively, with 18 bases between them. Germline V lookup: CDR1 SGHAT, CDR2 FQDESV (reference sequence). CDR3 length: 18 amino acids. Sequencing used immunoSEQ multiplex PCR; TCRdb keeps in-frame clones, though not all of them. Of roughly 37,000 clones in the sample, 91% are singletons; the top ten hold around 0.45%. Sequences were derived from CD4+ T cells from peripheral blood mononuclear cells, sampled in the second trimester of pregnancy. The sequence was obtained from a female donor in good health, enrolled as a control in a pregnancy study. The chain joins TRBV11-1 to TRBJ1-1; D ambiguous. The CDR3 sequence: CASSLAFQVVSKNTEAFF. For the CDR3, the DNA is TGTGCCAGCAGCTTAGCGTTTCAGGTGGTGTCGAAGAACACTGAAGCTTTCTTT.